Below, 13 T cell receptor beta chains from the same sample are listed, as sequenced in a study of blood T cell repertoires in COVID-19 (TCRdb year 2020). The library relied on the immunoSEQ multiplex PCR assay. The immuneACCESS repertoire file appears here via TCRdb, limited to in-frame rearrangements. These files lack a portion of the clones; in checked studies, under half of the deficit traces to unresolved V genes, and the cause of the others is not known. The sample table contains 130,000 to 150,000 clones; only one count was recorded for around 87% of them. Roughly 12% of the sample belongs to the ten largest clones. Sequencing was done on a sample of PBMCs or T cells enriched from blood (not recorded which). The receptors were gathered from a man in his fifties or sixties who had recovered from COVID-19.

V and J are TRBV6-1 and TRBJ2-2; D gene unclear. This CDR3 has 14 residues. The germline V gene has CDR1 MNHNS and CDR2 SASEGT. The ends were cut back, 1 base at V and 2 bases at J, with 5 bases in the middle. The CDR3 here is CASSEVKNTGELFF. The CDR3 DNA reads TGTGCCAGCAGTGAAGTCAAAAACACCGGGGAGCTGTTTTTT.

The gene calls are TRBV18 and TRBJ2-7, with 10 nucleotides matching TRBD1. Germline V gives CDR1 KGHSH, CDR2 LQKENI. V trimming: 3 bases; J trimming: 5 bases; junction bases outside the gene matches: 10. This CDR3 region has 16 residues. The CDR3 reads CASSPTRLDRGHEQYF. In nucleotides, the CDR3 is TGTGCCAGCTCACCGACTCGCCTCGACAGGGGGCACGAGCAGTACTTC.

Only a few counts were recorded for this clone. The CDR3 nucleotides read TGCGCCAGCAGCTTGTGGACAGGGAGTAGGGGCCAAGCTTTCTTT. Protein product: CASSLWTGSRGQAFF. The J gene is TRBJ1-1, the V gene TRBV5-1; 8 bases fit TRBD1. J was trimmed by 9 bases and V by 1 base; bases with no gene match: 11. The CDR3 loop spans 15 amino acids. Germline V gives CDR1 SGHRS, CDR2 YFSETQ.

The chain joins TRBV5-6 to TRBJ2-7, with D perhaps matching TRBD1 (5 bases). The germline gives CDR1 SGHDT, CDR2 YYEEEE. V was trimmed by 1 base and J by 3 bases, leaving 17 bases between them. CDR3 length: 16 residues. CDR3 sequence reads: CASSLWGRSSFYEQYF. The CDR3 DNA reads TGTGCCAGCAGCTTGTGGGGCAGATCAAGCTTCTACGAGCAGTACTTC.

The chain carries TRBV19 and TRBJ2-2, with TRBD2 matching 7 bases. The ends lost 9 bases at V and 0 bases at J; junction bases unmatched: 7. CDR1 LNHDA and CDR2 SQIVND come from the germline V gene (reference sequence). The CDR3 is 15 amino acids. Here the CDR3 reads CASTREAANTGELFF. CDR3 nucleotide sequence: TGTGCCAGCACCCGGGAGGCAGCGAACACCGGGGAGCTGTTTTTT.

The chain combines TRBV6-6 with TRBJ1-3; TRBD1 is a possible D gene (5 bases). Trimming stripped 2 bases from V and 8 bases from J, with 13 bases between. In germline, CDR1 is MNHNY, CDR2 SVGAGI (reference sequence). CDR3 length equals 14 residues. In nucleotides, the CDR3 is TGTGCCAGCAGTTACCGGGGCTCGGGGGACACCATATATTTT. Translated, it gives CASSYRGSGDTIYF.

V usage is TRBV4-2 and J usage is TRBJ1-1; maybe TRBD1 (6 bases). Per germline, CDR1 LGHNA and CDR2 YNFKEQ. This CDR3 has 14 amino acids. Trimming removed 4 bases from V and 2 bases from J, with 11 bases in between. The CDR3 region is CASSRDTINTEAFF. The CDR3 DNA reads TGTGCCAGCAGCCGGGACACGATAAACACTGAAGCTTTCTTT.

The chain is built from TRBV18 and TRBJ1-4; possibly TRBD1 for D (5 bases). The V end was cut by 6 bases, the J end by 0 bases, with 17 bases between. CDR1 is KGHSH and CDR2 is LQKENI in the germline V gene. The CDR3 extends over 17 amino acids. The CDR3 protein is CASSPVWGLATNEKLFF. The CDR3 DNA reads as TGTGCCAGCTCCCCCGTTTGGGGCCTGGCAACTAATGAAAAACTGTTTTTT.

The table lists this clone with a count of one. The chain carries TRBV19 and TRBJ1-1, with no clear D. Trimming pared 2 bases from V and 11 bases from J, leaving 9 bases between. The CDR3 runs 11 residues. Germline CDR1 reads LNHDA; CDR2 reads SQIVND (reference sequence). The DNA of the CDR3 is TGTGCCAGTAGTATAAGTTCACGGGCTTTCTTT. It specifies CASSISSRAFF.

The rearrangement joins TRBV3-1 (or the pseudogene TRBV3-2) to TRBJ2-3; tentative D call: TRBD1 (6 bases). Trimming removed 4 bases from V and 0 bases from J, with 11 bases in between. CDR3 size: 15 residues. The V gene's germline CDR1 is LGHDT and CDR2 YNNKEL (reference sequence). The CDR3 is CASSRTVASTDTQYF. The DNA of the CDR3 is TGTGCCAGCAGCCGGACAGTCGCTAGCACAGATACGCAGTATTTT.

The CDR3: CATSERGGEAFF. In nucleotides, the CDR3 is TGTGCCACCAGTGAGCGGGGAGGTGAAGCTTTCTTT. The chain uses TRBV24-1 and TRBJ1-1; no clear D. Trimming pared 4 bases from V and 7 bases from J, leaving 9 bases between. The CDR3 contains 12 residues. Germline V gives CDR1 KGHDR, CDR2 SFDVKD.

The chain links TRBV7-3 to TRBJ2-1; TRBD2 aligns across 13 bases. The germline CDR1 and CDR2 sequences are SGHTA and FQGTGA. This CDR3 has 16 amino acids. V trimming: 4 bases; J trimming: 6 bases; junction bases outside the gene matches: 6. CDR3 region: CASSSSGTSGINEQFF. The CDR3 region has the DNA TGTGCCAGCAGCTCGTCCGGGACTAGCGGGATCAATGAGCAGTTCTTC.

This chain joins TRBV14 and TRBJ2-1; 9 bases agree with TRBD1. Germline CDR1 is SGHDN and CDR2 is FVKESK. The CDR3 has 15 amino acids. Trimming removed 0 bases from V and 11 bases from J; junction bases left unmatched: 8. The CDR3 nucleotides are TGTGCCAGCAGCCAAGATACAGGGGGCCTTGCGCAGCAGTTCTTC. It yields the protein CASSQDTGGLAQQFF.